This TCR beta chain originates from a study of metastatic and nonmetastatic thyroid tumors. The study, taken as a whole, reports: In blood and tumor, TCR beta diversity was reportedly significantly higher in malignant thyroid tumors than in benign nodules.

This CDR3 comprises 16 residues. Germline CDR1 MNHNS, CDR2 SASEGT. No treatment had been given to any patient before thyroid surgery. Comments on this clone: The antigen is undetermined. A read error is likely, as this CDR3 ends without the conserved phenylalanine or tryptophan.

Authors' processing steps: The distant-metastasis classifier for papillary thyroid cancer was built from CDR3 differences across clinicopathological groups. TCRdb re-called the PCR reads with MiXCR. The V and J calls come from TCRdb's annotation, not from the publication. The data show 80,000 to 85,000 clones, 12% seen once. This receptor was obtained from a female donor with papillary thyroid cancer or a benign thyroid nodule (not recorded which). Some clones in this sample may be carry-over from other donors' samples. The chain is built from TRBV6-1 and TRBJ2-2; unclear D gene. Specimen: tumor tissue. As DNA, the CDR3 is TGTGCCAGCAGTCATATTCGGGTTCCAATCACCGGAGAGCTGTTTTCT. Amino acid sequence: CASSHIRVPITGELFS.